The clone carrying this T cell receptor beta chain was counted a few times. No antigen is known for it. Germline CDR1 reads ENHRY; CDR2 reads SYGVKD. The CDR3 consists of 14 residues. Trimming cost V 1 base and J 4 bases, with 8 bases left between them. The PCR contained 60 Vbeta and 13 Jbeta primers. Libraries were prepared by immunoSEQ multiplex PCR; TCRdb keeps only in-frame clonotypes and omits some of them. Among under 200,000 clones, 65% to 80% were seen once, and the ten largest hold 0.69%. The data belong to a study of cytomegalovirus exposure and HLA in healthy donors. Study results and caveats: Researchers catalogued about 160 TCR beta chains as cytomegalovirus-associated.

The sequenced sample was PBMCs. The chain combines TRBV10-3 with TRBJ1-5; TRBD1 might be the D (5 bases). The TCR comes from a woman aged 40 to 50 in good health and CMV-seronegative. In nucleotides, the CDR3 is TGTGCCATCAGTGAGTGGGGCCCGAATCAGCCCCAGCATTTT. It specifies CAISEWGPNQPQHF.